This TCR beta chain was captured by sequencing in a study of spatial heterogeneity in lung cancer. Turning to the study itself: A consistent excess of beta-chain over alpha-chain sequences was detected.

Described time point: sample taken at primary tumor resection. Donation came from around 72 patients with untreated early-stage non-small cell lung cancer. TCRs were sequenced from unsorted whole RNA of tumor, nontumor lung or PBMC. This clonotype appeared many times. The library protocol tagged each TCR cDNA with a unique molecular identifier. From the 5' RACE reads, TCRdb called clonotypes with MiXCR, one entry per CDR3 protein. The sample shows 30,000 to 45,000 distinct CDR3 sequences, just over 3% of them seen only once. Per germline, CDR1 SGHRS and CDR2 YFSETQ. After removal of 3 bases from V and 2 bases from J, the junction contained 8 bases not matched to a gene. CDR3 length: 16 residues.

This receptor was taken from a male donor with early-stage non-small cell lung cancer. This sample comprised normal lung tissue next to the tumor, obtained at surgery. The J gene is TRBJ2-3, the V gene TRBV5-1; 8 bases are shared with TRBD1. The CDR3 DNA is TGCGCCAGCAGCTCGGGCATGACAGGGGTCACAGATACGCAGTATTTT. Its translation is CASSSGMTGVTDTQYF.